Sequencing of this TCR beta chain was carried out in a study of T cell repertoires in cytomegalovirus infection (dated by TCRdb to the late 2010s). Describing the broader study: Because public TCR beta signatures pointed to carriage of CMV infection together with the matching HLA type, the HLA type of each donor mattered for the analysis.

This clonotype was observed many times. Its antigen remains unidentified. No much larger clone exists at a distance of one base, and base qualities are not known. Trimming removed 6 bases from V and 9 bases from J, leaving 15 bases between the germline ends. The CDR3 sequence holds 13 residues, the cysteine and phenylalanine included. Only the CDR3 portion is preserved as DNA: 39 bases, with reading frame beginning at the first base. From a lookup of the germline V gene, CDR1 and CDR2 are SNHLY and FYNNEI. The investigation overall reported the following: Carriers of CMV infection plus the relevant HLA type were discriminated by the cumulative frequency of public TCR beta family members in the study cohort and in an independent roughly 340-donor cohort. The ex vivo response was dominated by HLA-C-restricted CMV-specific TCR beta clonotypes, which also provided the single most frequent clonotype in two of eight donors.

Sequencing was carried out with an Illumina HiSeq 1500. TCRdb ran its own pipeline on the public reads, namely fastp trimming at Q25 and MiXCR clone calling, and kept in-frame beta chains. CDR3 protein duplicates are merged, each entry listing the most common genes and DNA. This sample has hundreds of thousands of distinct CDR3 sequences in its table, and approximately 8.9% of those were observed once. 2.5% of the sample lies in the top ten. Recombination linked TRBV2 to TRBJ1-5, with the D gene uncertain. Sequenced sample: PBMCs. This TCR came from a human donor in good health (CMV status not recorded). Some clones in this sample may be carry-over from other donors' samples. The sequenced DNA is TGTGCCAGCAGAGGAATAGACCTCGGGCCCCAGCATTTT. This translates into CASRGIDLGPQHF. The full variable domain, with segments outside the CDR3 supplied by the reference TRBV2 and TRBJ1-5 proteins, appears as EPEVTQTPSHQVTQMGQEVILRCVPISNHLYFYWYRQILGQKVEFLVSFYNNEISEKSEIFDDQFSVERPDGSNFTLKIRSTKLEDSAMYFCASRGIDLGPQHFGDGTRLSIL.